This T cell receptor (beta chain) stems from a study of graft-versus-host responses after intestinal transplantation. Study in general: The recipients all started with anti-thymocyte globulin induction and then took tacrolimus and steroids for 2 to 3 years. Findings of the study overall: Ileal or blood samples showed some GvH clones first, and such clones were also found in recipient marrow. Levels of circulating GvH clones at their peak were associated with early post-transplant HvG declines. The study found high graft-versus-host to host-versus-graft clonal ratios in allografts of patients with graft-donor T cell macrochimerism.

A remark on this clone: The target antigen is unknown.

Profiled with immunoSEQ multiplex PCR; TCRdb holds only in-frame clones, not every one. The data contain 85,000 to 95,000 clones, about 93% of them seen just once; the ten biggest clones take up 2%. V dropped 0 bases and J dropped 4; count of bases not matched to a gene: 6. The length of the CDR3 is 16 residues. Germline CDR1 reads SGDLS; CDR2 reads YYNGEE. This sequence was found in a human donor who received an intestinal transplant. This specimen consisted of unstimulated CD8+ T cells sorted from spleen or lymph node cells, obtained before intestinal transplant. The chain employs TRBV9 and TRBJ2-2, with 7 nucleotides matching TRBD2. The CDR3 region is CASSVEASGGTGELFF. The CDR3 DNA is TGTGCCAGCAGCGTAGAGGCTAGCGGTGGCACCGGGGAGCTGTTTTTT.